This record covers a single T cell receptor beta chain. The antigen remains undetermined. The data originate from a study of cytomegalovirus exposure and HLA in healthy donors. Regarding the study as a whole: HLA alleles showed associations with 15,000 to 20,000 TCR beta sequences in a later analysis, at a 0.05 false discovery rate.

After removal of 5 bases from V and 4 bases from J, the junction contained 8 bases not matched to a gene. There are 16 residues in the CDR3. Germline loops: CDR1 LNHDA, CDR2 SQIVND (reference sequence). Primers for the PCR totalled 60 Vbeta and 13 Jbeta. Here immunoSEQ multiplex PCR was the method, and the copy in TCRdb shows in-frame clones only, minus some. The repertoire table contains 150,000 to 200,000 clones. This chain joins TRBV19 and TRBJ1-5, with 10 bases lining up with TRBD1. The sequenced sample was PBMCs. This TCR derives from a man younger than 45 in good health and CMV-seronegative. The CDR3 region is CASSLSTGGKNQPQHF. The CDR3 DNA reads as TGTGCCAGTAGTCTCTCGACAGGGGGCAAAAATCAGCCCCAGCATTTT.